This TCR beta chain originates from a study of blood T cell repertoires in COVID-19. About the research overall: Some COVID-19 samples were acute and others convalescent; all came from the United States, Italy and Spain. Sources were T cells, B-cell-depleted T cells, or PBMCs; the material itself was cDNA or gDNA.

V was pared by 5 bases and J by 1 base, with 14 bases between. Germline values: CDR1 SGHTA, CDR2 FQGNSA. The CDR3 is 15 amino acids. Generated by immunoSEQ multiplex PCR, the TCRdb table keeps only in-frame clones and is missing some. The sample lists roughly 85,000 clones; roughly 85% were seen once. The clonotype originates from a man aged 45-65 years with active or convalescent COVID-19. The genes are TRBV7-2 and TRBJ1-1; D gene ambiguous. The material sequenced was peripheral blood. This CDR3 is CASSLRLGENTEAFF. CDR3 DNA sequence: TGTGCCAGCAGCCTCCGGTTGGGAGAGAACACTGAAGCTTTCTTT.